This T cell receptor beta chain was captured in a study of cytomegalovirus exposure and HLA in healthy donors. Study outcomes and limitations: CMV serostatus stood as the only immune exposure information on hand.

The donors gave bone marrow, and they were healthy. About this clone: Its specificity is unknown.

The primer mix had 60 Vbeta and 13 Jbeta primers. Libraries were prepared by immunoSEQ multiplex PCR; TCRdb keeps only in-frame clonotypes and omits some of them. This table holds about 76,000 clones, under 80% found once. The CDR3 loop spans 15 amino acids. Germline V gene lookup returns CDR1 SNHLY and CDR2 FYNNEI. Trimming took off 9 bases at V and 0 bases at J, with 12 bases between the two ends. Sequencing was done on a sample of PBMCs. The receptor was derived from a man in his sixties in good health and CMV-seropositive. The rearrangement links TRBV2 to TRBJ2-6; no definite D call. The CDR3 reads CASPPRNSGANVLTF. As DNA, the CDR3 is TGTGCCAGTCCTCCCAGGAACTCTGGGGCCAACGTCCTGACTTTC.